These 7 T cell receptor beta chains originate from one sample sequenced in a study of OX40 agonist ivuxolimab in advanced cancers. This table comes from immunoSEQ multiplex PCR, and its TCRdb copy is limited to in-frame clones, with some not included. The data show about 22,000 clones, less than 90% seen once. The sample in question was CD4+ or CD8+ T cells sorted from blood, obtained in a trial of the OX40 agonist ivuxolimab. The receptor source for this set is an adult with an advanced solid tumor such as melanoma, head and neck, liver or kidney cancer.

This sequence joins TRBV6-1 and TRBJ1-1, with 7 bases aligning to TRBD1. V gave up 4 bases and J gave up 1 base; unmatched junction bases: 12. Germline loops: CDR1 MNHNS, CDR2 SASEGT. This CDR3 contains 17 residues. This CDR3 reads CASSVLTGARGNTEAFF. Here the CDR3 DNA reads TGTGCCAGCAGTGTCCTCACAGGGGCCCGCGGGAACACTGAAGCTTTCTTT.

The chain links TRBV27 to TRBJ2-1; 7 bases line up with TRBD2. V lost 3 bases, J lost 6 bases, and 8 bases stayed unmatched. The CDR3 is 15 amino acids. CDR1 is MNHEY and CDR2 is SMNVEV in the germline V gene (reference sequence). For the CDR3, the DNA is TGTGCCAGCAGTTTGGCTCTGGGAGGGATCAATGAGCAGTTCTTC. Its protein is CASSLALGGINEQFF.

The chain recombines TRBV2 with TRBJ2-1; 8 bases map to TRBD1. CDR3 length: 15 amino acids. Germline CDR1 reads SNHLY; CDR2 reads FYNNEI. V shed 7 bases and J 1 base; nucleotides not matched to a gene: 6. The CDR3 sequence: CASTFGQGSYNEQFF. CDR3 DNA sequence: TGTGCCAGCACCTTTGGACAGGGTTCCTACAATGAGCAGTTCTTC. Looking up the rest from reference TRBV2 and TRBJ2-1 gives the full variable domain: EPEVTQTPSHQVTQMGQEVILRCVPISNHLYFYWYRQILGQKVEFLVSFYNNEISEKSEIFDDQFSVERPDGSNFTLKIRSTKLEDSAMYFCASTFGQGSYNEQFFGPGTRLTVL.

J is TRBJ2-5 and V is TRBV12-5; no definite D call. Germline CDR1 reads LGHNT; CDR2 reads FRNRAP. V was shortened by 0 bases and J by 1 base, with 18 bases between the two germline ends. The CDR3 is 18 amino acids. The CDR3 coding sequence is TGTGCTAGTGGTTTGGTACCTGGCAGCTTGGCCCTCCAAGAGACCCAGTACTTC. Residues: CASGLVPGSLALQETQYF.

V gene TRBV5-5 combines with J gene TRBJ2-5; D gene uncertain. The CDR3 runs to 15 residues. V lost 4 bases, J lost 5 bases, and 18 bases lay in between. Germline CDR1 is SGHKS and CDR2 is YYEKEE (reference sequence). CDR3 region: CASSTSAEKWETQYF. In DNA, the CDR3 is TGTGCCAGCAGCACCTCGGCGGAGAAATGGGAGACCCAGTACTTC.

The chain couples TRBV27 to TRBJ2-7; D tentatively fits TRBD1 or TRBD2 (5 bases each). The germline CDR1 and CDR2 sequences are MNHEY and SMNVEV (reference sequence). V was shortened by 0 bases and J by 3 bases, with 12 bases between the two germline ends. There are 15 residues in the CDR3. The CDR3: CASSLSPLGDYEQYF. The CDR3, as DNA: TGTGCCAGCAGTTTATCACCCCTGGGGGACTACGAGCAGTACTTC.

This clone was detected only a few times. The chain combines TRBV4-2 with TRBJ2-7; the D gene is possibly TRBD2 (5 bases). CDR1 is LGHNA, CDR2 YNFKEQ, per germline. V lost 1 base, J lost 5 bases, and 12 bases lay in between. There are 14 residues in the CDR3. CDR3 residues: CASSQGSLGDEQYF. The CDR3 nucleotides are TGTGCCAGCAGCCAAGGGAGCCTCGGGGACGAGCAGTACTTC.